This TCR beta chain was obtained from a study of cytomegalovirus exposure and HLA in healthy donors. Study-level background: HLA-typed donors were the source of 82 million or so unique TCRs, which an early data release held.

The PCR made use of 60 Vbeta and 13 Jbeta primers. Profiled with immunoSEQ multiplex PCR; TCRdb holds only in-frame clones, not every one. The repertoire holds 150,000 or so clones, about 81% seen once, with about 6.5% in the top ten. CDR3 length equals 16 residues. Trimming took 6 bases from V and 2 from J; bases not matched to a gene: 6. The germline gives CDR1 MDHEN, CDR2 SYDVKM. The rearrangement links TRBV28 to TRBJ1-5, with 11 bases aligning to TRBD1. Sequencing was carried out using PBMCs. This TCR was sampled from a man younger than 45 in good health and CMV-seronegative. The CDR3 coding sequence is TGTGCCAGCAGCCCTTGGACAGGGGGCGGCAATCAGCCCCAGCATTTT. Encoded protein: CASSPWTGGGNQPQHF. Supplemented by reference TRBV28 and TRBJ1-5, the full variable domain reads DVKVTQSSRYLVKRTGEKVFLECVQDMDHENMFWYRQDPGLGLRLIYFSYDVKMKEKGDIPEGYSVSREKKERFSLILESASTNQTSMYLCASSPWTGGGNQPQHFGDGTRLSIL.